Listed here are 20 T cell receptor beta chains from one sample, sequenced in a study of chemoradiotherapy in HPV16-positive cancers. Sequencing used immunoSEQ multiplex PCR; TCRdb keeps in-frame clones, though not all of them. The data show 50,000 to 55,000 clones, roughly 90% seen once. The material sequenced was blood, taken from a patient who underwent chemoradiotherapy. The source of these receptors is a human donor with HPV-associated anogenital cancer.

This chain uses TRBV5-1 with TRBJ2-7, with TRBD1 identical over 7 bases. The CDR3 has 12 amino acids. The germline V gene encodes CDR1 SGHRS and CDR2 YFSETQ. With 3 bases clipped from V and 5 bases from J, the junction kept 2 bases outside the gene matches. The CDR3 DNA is TGCGCCAGCAGCTCACAGGGGAACGAGCAGTACTTC. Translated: CASSSQGNEQYF.

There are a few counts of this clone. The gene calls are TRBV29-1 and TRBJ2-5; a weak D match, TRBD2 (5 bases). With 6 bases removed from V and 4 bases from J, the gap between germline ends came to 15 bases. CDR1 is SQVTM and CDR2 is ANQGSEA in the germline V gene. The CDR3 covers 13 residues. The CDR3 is CSVEGDGGETQYF. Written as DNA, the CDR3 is TGCAGCGTCGAGGGCGATGGCGGAGAGACCCAGTACTTC.

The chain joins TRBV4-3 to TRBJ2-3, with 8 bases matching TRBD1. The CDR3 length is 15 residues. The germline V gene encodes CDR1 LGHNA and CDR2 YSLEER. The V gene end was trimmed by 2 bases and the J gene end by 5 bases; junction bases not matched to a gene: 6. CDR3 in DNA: TGCGCCAGCAGCCAATCGCAGGGGGCAATAGATACGCAGTATTTT. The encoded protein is CASSQSQGAIDTQYF.

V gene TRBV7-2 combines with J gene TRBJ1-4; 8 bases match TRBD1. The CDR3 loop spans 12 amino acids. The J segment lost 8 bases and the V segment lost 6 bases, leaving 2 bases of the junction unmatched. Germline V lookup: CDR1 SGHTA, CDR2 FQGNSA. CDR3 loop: CASSRDREKLFF. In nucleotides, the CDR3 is TGTGCCAGCAGTCGGGACAGGGAAAAACTGTTTTTT.

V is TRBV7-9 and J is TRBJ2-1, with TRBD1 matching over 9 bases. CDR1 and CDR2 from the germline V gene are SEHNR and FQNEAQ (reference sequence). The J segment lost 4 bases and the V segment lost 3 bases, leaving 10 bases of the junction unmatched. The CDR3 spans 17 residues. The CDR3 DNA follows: TGTGCCAGCAGCTTGAGGCGGGACAGGGTAGGGTACAATGAGCAGTTCTTC. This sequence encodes CASSLRRDRVGYNEQFF.

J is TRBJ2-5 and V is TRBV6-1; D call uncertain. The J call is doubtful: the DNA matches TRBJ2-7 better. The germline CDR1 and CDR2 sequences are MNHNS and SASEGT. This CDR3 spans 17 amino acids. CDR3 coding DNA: TGTGCCAGCAGTGAAGCGCTCACCTGGCAGGAAACCTACGAGCAGTACTTC. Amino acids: CASSEALTWQETYEQYF.

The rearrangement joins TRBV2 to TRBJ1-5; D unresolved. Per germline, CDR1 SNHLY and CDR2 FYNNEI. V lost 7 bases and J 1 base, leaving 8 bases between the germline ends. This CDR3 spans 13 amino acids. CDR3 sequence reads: CASKRESNQPQHF. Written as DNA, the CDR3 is TGTGCCAGCAAACGTGAGAGCAATCAGCCCCAGCATTTT.

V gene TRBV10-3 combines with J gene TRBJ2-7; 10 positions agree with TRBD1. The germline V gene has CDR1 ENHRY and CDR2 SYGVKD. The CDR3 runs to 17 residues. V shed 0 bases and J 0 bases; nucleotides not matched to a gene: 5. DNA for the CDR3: TGTGCCATCAGTGAGTCGGGGACAGGGGTCCCCTCCTACGAGCAGTACTTC. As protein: CAISESGTGVPSYEQYF.

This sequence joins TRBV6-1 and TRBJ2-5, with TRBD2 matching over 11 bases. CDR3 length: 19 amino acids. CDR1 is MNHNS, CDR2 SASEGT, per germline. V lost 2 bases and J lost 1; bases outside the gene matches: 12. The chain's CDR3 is CASSERRLAGGRPQETQYF. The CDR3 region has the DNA TGTGCCAGCAGTGAAAGGAGGCTAGCGGGGGGCCGGCCCCAAGAGACCCAGTACTTC.

The DNA for the CDR3 is TGTGCCAGCAGCTTACTGGGGCTCCCGGGTTACGAGCAGTACTTC. Protein product: CASSLLGLPGYEQYF. The J gene is TRBJ2-7, the V gene TRBV11-3, with TRBD1 as a possible D gene (5 bases). The CDR3 extends over 15 amino acids. The germline V gene encodes CDR1 SGHNT and CDR2 YENEEA. V shed 2 bases and J shed 4 bases, with 15 bases lying between them.

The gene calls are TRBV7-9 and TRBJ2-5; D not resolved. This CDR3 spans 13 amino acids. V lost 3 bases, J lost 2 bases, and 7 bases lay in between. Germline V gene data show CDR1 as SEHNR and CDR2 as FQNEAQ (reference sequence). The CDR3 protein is CASSFNTQETQYF. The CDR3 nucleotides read TGTGCCAGCAGCTTTAACACACAAGAGACCCAGTACTTC.

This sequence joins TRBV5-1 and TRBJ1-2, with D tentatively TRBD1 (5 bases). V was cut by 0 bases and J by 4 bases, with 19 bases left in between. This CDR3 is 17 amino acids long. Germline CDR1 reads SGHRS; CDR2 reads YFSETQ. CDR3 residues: CASSLGLATDTSYGYTF. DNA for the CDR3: TGCGCCAGCAGCTTGGGGCTGGCGACAGATACAAGCTATGGCTACACCTTC.

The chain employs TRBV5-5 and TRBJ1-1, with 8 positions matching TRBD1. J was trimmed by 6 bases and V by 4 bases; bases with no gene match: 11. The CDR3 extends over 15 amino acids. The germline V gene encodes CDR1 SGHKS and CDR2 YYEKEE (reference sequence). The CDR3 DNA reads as TGTGCCAGCAGCGCCCGGATGGACAGGGCTTCTGAAGCTTTCTTT. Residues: CASSARMDRASEAFF.

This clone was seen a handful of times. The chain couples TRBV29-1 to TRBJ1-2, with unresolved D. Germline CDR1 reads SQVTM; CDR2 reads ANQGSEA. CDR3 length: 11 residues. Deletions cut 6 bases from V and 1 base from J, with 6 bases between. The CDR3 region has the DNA TGCAGCGTCTCAAGTAACTATGGCTACACCTTC. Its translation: CSVSSNYGYTF.

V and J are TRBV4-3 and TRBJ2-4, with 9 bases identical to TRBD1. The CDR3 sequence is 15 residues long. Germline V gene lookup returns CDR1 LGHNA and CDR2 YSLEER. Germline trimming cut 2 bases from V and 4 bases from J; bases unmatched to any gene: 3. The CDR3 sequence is CASSQSGQGKNIQYF. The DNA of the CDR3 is TGCGCCAGCAGCCAATCGGGACAGGGAAAAAACATTCAGTACTTC.

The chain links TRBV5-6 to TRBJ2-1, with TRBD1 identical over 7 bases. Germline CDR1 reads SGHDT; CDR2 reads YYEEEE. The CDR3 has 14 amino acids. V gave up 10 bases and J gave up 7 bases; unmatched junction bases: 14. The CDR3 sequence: CAGTRDRDLNEQFF. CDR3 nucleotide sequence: TGTGCCGGCACGCGTGACAGGGATCTGAATGAGCAGTTCTTC. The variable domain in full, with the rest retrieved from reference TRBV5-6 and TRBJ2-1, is DAGVTQSPTHLIKTRGQQVTLRCSPKSGHDTVSWYQQALGQGPQFIFQYYEEEERQRGNFPDRFSGHQFPNYSSELNVNALLLGDSALYLCAGTRDRDLNEQFFGPGTRLTVL.

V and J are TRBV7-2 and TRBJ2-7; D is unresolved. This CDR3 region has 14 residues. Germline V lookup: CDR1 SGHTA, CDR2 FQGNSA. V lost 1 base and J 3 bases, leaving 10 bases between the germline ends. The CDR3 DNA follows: TGTGCCAGCAGCTTAGGACGCAGCTTCTACGAGCAGTACTTC. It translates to CASSLGRSFYEQYF.

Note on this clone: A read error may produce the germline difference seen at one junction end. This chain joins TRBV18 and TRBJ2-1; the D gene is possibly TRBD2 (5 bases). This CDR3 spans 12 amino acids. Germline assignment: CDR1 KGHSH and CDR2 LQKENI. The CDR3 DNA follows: TGTGCCACCTCACCCGCAAGCGGCGAGCAGTTCTTC. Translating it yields CATSPASGEQFF.

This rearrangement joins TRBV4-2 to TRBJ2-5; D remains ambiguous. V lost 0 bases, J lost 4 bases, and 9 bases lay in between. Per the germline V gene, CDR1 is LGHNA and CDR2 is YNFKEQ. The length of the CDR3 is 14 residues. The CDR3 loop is CASSQDIGSETQYF. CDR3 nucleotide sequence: TGTGCCAGCAGCCAAGATATAGGATCAGAGACCCAGTACTTC.

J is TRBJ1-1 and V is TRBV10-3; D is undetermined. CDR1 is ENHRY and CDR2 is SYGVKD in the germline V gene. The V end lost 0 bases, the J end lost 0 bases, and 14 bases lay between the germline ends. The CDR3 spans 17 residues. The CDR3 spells CAISESARRALNTEAFF. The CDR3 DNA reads TGTGCCATCAGTGAGTCCGCGCGGAGGGCGCTGAACACTGAAGCTTTCTTT.